The clone carrying this T cell receptor beta chain was seen at least ten times. What it binds is not known. Using immunoSEQ multiplex PCR, the repertoire was profiled, and TCRdb retains in-frame clones only, with some absent. The data show tens of thousands of clones, with none appearing a single time. The sample belongs to a study of T cells after posttransplantation cyclophosphamide. Study-wide points: Recipient CMV seropositivity and CMV reactivation strongly tracked TRB clonality. Donor-recipient repertoire similarity was low at 1-2 months, rising over year one.

CDR3 length: 14 residues. The ends lost 6 bases at V and 5 bases at J; junction bases unmatched: 4. The chain employs TRBV12-3 or TRBV12-4 and TRBJ1-5, with 10 bases lining up with TRBD1. Specimen: PBMCs. The TCR comes from a woman between 55 and 75 years old in good health, CMV-negative, and a related stem cell transplant donor. The CDR3 coding sequence is TGTGCCAGCAGCGGACAGGGGGGAGATCAGCCCCAGCATTTT. Encoded protein: CASSGQGGDQPQHF.